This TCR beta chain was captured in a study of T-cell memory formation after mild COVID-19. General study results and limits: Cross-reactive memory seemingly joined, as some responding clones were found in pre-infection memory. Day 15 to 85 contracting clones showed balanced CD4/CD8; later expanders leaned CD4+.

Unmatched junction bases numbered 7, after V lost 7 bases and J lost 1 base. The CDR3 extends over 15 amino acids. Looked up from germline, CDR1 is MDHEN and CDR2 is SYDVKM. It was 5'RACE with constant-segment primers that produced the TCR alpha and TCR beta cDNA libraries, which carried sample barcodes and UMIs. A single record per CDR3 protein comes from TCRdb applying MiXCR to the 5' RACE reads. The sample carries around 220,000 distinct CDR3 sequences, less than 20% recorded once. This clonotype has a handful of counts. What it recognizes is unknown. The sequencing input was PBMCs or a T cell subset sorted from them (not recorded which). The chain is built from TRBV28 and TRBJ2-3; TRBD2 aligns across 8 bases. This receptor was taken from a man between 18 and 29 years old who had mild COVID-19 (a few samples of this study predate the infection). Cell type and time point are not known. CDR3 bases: TGTGCCAGCATAGAGCGGGGGTCTGGCACAGATACGCAGTATTTT. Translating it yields CASIERGSGTDTQYF.